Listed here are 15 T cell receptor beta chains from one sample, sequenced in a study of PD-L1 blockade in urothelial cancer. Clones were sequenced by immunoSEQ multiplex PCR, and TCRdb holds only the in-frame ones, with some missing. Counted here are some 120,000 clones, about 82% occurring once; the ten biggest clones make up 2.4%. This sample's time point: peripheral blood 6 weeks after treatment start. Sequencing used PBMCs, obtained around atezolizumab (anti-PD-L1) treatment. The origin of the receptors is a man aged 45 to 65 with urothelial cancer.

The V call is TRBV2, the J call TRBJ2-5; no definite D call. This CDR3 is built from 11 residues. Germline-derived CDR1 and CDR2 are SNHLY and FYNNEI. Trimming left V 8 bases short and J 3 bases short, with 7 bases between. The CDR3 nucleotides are TGTGCCAGCGGGCTTGAAGAGACCCAGTACTTC. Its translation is CASGLEETQYF.

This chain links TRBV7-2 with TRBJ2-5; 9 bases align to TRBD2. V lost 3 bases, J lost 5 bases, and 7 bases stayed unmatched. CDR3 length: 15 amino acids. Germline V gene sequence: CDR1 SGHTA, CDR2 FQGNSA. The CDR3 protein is CASSFIAGVRETQYF. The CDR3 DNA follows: TGTGCCAGCAGCTTTATAGCGGGAGTGAGGGAGACCCAGTACTTC.

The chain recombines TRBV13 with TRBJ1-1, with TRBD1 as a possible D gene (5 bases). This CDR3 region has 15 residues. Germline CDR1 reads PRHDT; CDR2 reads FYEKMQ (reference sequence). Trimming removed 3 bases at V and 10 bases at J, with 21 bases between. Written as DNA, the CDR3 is TGTGCCAGCAGCTTTTTGGGGGACTCAATACCGGGAGCTTTCTTT. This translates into CASSFLGDSIPGAFF.

The CDR3 sequence is CASGTGDSPLHF. CDR3 in DNA: TGTGCCAGCGGGACAGGGGATTCACCCCTCCACTTT. The chain couples TRBV5-5 to TRBJ1-6; 10 bases align to TRBD1. The germline V gene has CDR1 SGHKS and CDR2 YYEKEE (reference sequence). This CDR3 region has 12 residues. V shed 7 bases, J shed 8 bases, and the junction held 0 bases outside the gene matches.

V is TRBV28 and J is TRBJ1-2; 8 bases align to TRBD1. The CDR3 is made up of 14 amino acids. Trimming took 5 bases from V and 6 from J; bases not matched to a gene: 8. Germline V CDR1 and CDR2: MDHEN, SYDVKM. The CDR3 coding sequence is TGTGCCAGCAGTATCACAGGGGGAACCCATGGCTACACCTTC. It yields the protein CASSITGGTHGYTF.

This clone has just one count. The CDR3 DNA reads TGTGCCAGCAGCGAGCAGACAGGGTACACTGAAGCTTTCTTT. This gives the protein CASSEQTGYTEAFF. The V call is TRBV7-2, the J call TRBJ1-1, with 7 positions matching TRBD1. The junction had 6 bases not matched to a gene; V was cut back by 5 bases and J by 3 bases. This CDR3 comprises 14 residues. Germline V lookup: CDR1 SGHTA, CDR2 FQGNSA.

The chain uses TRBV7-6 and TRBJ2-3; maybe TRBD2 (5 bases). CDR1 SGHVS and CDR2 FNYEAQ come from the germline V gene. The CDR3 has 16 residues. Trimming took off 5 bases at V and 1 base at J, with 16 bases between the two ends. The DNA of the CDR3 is TGTGCCAGCAGCCCCCGGAGTAATAGCGGCACAGATACGCAGTATTTT. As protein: CASSPRSNSGTDTQYF.

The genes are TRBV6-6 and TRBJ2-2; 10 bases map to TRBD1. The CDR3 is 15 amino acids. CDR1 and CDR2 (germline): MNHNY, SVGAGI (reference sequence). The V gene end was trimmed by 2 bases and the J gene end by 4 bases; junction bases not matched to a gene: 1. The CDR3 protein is CASSYGTGATGELFF. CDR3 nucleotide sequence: TGTGCCAGCAGTTACGGGACAGGGGCCACCGGGGAGCTGTTTTTT.

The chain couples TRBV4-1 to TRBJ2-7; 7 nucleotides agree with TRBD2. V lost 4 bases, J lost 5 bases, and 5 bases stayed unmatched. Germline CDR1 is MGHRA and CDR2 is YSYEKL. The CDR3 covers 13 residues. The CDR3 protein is CASSPWGGDEQYF. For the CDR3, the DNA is TGCGCCAGCAGCCCGTGGGGGGGTGACGAGCAGTACTTC.

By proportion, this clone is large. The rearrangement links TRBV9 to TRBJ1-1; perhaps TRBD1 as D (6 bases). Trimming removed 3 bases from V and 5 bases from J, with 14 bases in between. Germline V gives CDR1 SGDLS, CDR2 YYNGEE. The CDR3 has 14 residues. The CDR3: CASSDPGAGTEAFF. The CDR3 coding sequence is TGTGCCAGCAGCGACCCAGGGGCCGGGACTGAAGCTTTCTTT.

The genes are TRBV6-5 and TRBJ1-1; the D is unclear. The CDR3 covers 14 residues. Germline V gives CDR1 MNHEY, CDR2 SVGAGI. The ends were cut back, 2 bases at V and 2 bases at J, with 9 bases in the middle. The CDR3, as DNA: TGTGCCAGCAGTTACGCGGGGAGCAACACTGAAGCTTTCTTT. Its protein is CASSYAGSNTEAFF.

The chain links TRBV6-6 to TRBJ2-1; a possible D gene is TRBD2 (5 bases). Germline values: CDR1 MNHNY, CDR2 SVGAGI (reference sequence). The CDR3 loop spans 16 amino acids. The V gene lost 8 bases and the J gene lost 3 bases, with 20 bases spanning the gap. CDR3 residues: CASRNDYLPNYNEQFF. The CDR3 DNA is TGTGCCAGCCGTAACGACTATCTTCCGAACTACAATGAGCAGTTCTTC.

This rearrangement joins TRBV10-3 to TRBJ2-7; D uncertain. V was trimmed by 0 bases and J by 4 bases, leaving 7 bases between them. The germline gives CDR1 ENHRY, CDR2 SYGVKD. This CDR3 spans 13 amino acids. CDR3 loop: CAISESRSYEQYF. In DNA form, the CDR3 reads TGTGCCATCAGTGAGTCCAGGTCATACGAGCAGTACTTC.

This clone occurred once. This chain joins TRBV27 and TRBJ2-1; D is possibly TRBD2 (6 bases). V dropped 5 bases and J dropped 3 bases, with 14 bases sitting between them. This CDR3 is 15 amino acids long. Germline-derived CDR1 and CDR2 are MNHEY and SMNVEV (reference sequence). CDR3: CASSPGTGIYNEQFF. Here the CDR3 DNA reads TGTGCCAGCAGTCCCGGGACTGGGATCTACAATGAGCAGTTCTTC.

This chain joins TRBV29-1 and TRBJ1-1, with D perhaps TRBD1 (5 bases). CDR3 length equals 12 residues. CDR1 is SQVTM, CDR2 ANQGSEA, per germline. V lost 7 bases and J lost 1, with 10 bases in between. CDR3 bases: TGCAGCGCCCGACAGACGAACACTGAAGCTTTCTTT. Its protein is CSARQTNTEAFF.